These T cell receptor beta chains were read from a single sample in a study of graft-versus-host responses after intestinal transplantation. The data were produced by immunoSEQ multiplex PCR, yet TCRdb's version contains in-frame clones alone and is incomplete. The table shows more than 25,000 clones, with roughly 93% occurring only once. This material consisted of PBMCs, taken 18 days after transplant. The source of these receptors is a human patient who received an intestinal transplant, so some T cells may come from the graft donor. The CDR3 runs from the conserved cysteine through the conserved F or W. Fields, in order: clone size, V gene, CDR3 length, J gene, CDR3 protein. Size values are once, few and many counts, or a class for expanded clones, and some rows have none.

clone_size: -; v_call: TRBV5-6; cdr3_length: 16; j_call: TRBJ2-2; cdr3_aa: CASSLPAGGITGELFF
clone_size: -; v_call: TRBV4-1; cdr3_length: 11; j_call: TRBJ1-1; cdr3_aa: CASSQGPVSFF
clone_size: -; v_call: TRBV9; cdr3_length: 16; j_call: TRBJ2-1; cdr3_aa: CASSVETSGSYNEQFF
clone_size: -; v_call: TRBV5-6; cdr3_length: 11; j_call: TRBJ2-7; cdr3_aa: CASSFGGEQYF
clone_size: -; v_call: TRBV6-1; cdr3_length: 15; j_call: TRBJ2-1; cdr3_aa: CASTSRIYSYNEQFF
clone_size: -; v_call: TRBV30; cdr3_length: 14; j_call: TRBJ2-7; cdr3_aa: CAWSAAGGPYEQYF
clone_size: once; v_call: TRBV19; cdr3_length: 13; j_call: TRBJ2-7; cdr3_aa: CASSPTGTYEQYF
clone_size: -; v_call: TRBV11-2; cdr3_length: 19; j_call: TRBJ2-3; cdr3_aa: CASSLIGRLGQGVADTQYF
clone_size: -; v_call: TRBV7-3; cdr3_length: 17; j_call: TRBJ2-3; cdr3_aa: CASSPTPSAFYTDTQYF
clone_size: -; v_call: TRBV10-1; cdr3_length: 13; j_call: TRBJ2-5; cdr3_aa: CASSGGGLREQYF
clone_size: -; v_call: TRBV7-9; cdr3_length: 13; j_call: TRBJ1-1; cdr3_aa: CASSIKGNTEAFF
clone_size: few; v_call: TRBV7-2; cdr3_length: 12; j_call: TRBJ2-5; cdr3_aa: CASSSRRETQYF
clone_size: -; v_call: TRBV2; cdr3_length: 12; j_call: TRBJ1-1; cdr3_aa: CASGDPGTEAFF
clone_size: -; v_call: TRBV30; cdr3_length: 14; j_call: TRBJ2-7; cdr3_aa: CAWSSVAGDYEQYF
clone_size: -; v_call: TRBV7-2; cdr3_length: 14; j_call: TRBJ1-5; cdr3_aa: CASNIRVDNQPQHF
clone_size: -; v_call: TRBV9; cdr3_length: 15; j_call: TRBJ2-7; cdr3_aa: CASSFRQGGSYEQYF
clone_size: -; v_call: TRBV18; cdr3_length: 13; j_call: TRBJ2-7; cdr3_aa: CASSPGQLYEQYF
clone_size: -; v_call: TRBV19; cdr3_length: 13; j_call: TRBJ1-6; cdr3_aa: CASNPTANSPLHF
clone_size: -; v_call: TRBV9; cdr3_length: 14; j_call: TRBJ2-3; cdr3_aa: CASSAPGGADTQYF
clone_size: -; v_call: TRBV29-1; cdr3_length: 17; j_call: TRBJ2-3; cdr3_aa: CSVAWVTGGRGTDTQYF
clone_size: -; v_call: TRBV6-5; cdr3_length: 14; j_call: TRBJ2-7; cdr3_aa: CASSLTGEAYEQYF
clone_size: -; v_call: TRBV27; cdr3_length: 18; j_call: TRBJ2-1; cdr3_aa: CASTIKPGLAGYYNEQFF
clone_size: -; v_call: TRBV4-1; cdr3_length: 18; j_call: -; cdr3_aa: CASSQGWATGPLSYEQYF
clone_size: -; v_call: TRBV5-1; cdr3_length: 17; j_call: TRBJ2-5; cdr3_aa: CASSLASGVIIQETQYF
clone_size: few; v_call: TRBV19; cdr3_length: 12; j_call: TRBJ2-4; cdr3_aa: CASSPGGNIQYF
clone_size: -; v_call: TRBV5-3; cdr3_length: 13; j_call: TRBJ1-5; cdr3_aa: CARSRQRNQPQHF
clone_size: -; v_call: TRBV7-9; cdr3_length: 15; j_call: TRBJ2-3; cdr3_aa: CASSLGGGPTDTQYF
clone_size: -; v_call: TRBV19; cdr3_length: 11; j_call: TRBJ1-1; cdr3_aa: CASNADSEAFF
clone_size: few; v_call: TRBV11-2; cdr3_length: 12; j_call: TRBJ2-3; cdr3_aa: CASSLELDTQYF
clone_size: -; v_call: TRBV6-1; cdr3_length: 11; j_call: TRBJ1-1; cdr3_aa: CASSTTFTAFF
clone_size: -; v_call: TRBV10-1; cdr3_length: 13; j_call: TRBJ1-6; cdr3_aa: CASSVSGLAPLHF
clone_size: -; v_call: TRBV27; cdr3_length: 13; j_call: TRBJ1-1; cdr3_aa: CASRGQMNTEAFF
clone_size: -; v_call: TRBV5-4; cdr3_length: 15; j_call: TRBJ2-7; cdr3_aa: CASSSTGTGDYEQYF
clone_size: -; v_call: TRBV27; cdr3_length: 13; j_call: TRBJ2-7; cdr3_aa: CASSWTGGNEQYF
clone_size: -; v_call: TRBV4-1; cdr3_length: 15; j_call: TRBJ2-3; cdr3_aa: CASSQVGLRTDTQYF
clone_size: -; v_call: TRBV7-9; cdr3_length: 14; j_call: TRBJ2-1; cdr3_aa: CASSFSGGGNEQFF
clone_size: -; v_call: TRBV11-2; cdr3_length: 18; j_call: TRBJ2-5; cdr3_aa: CASSLRPAGTSVWETQYF
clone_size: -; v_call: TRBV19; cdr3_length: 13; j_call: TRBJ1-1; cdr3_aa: CASSIMGNTEAFF
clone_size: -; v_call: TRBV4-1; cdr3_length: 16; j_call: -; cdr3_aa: CASSQDSGGSSYEQYF
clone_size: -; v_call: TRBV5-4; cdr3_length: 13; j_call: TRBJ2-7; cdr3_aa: CASSLAVTGEQYF
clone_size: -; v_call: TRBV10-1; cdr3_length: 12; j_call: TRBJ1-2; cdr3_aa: CASQGADYGYTF
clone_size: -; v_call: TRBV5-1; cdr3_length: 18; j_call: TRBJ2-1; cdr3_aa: CASSSTPTGTSSYNEQFF
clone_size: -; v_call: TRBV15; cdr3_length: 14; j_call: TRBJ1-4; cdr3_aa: CATSVYRVGEKLFF
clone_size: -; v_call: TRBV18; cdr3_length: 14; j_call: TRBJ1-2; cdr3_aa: CASSSGAQPYGYTF
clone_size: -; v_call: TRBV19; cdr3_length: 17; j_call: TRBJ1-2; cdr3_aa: CASSGGTGGDSNYGYTF
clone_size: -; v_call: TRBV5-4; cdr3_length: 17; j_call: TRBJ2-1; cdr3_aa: CASSLGGSSLSYNEQFF
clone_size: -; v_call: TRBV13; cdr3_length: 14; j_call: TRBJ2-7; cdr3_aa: CASGKQGKDYEQYF
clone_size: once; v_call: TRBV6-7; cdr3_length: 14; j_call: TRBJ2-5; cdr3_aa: CASNETGEGETQYF
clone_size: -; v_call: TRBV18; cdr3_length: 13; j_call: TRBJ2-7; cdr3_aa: CASSPSVPYEQYF
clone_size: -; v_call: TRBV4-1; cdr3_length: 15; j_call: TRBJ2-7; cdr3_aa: CASSQDRASAYEQYF
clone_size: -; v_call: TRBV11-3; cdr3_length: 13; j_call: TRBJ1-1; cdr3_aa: CASSPMVGPEAFF
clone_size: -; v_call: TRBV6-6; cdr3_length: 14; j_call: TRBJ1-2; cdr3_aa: CASSRQIDNYGYTF
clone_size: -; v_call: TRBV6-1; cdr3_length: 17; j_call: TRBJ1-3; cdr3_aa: CASSEALRGEPGNTIYF
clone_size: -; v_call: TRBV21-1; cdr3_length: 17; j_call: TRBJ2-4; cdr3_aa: CASSTRTGFISLDIQYF
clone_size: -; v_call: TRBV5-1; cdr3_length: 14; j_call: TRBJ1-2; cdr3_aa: CASSFDRVDYGYTF
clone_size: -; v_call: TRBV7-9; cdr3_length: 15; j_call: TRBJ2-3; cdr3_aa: CASSSAAGSADTQYF
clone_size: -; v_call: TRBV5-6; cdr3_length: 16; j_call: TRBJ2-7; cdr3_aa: CASSLGLSGASYEQYF
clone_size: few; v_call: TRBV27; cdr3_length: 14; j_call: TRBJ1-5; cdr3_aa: CASSLSNLNQPQHF
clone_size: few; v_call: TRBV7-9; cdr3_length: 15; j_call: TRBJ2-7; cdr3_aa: CASNNINSNRDEQYF
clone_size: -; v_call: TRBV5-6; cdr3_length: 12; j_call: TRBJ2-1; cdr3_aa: CASSFSYNEQFF